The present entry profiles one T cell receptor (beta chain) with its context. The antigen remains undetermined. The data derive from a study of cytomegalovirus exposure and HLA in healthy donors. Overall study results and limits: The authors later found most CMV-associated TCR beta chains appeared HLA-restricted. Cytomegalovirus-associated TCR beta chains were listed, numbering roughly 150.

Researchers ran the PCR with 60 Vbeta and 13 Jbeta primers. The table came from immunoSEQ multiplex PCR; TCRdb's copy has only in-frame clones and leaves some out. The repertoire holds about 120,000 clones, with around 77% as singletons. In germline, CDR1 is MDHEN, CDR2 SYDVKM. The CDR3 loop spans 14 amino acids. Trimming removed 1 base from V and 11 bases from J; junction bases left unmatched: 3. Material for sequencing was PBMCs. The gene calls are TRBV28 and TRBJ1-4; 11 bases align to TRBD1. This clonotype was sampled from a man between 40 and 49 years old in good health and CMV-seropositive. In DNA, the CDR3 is TGTGCCAGCAGTTTATTCCGGACAGGGGGCAAACTGTTTTTT. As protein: CASSLFRTGGKLFF.